These 28 T cell receptor beta chains came from one sample sequenced in a study of T-cell memory formation after mild COVID-19. MiXCR, run by TCRdb on the 5' RACE reads, gives a single entry per CDR3 protein. The sample has under 600,000 distinct CDR3 sequences, 20% to 25% seen once. Sequencing input: PBMCs or a T cell subset sorted from them (not recorded which). These receptors were taken from an adult woman who had mild COVID-19 (a few samples of this study predate the infection). Cell type and time point are not known.

This clonotype was detected a few times. The chain links TRBV11-3 to TRBJ1-1, with 7 bases fitting TRBD1. V dropped 4 bases and J dropped 1; count of bases not matched to a gene: 12. Germline values: CDR1 SGHNT, CDR2 YENEEA. CDR3 length equals 17 residues. CDR3 bases: TGTGCCAGCAGCTCGTGGGGGCAGGGGGGCCGGAACACTGAAGCTTTCTTT. The encoded protein is CASSSWGQGGRNTEAFF.

This clonotype turned up a few times. The chain joins TRBV15 to TRBJ2-1; D unresolved. There are 16 residues in the CDR3. Germline CDR1 and CDR2: LNHNV and YYDKDF (reference sequence). Trimming cost V 0 bases and J 1 base, with 10 bases left between them. CDR3 sequence reads: CATSRDSGGSYNEQFF. The CDR3 DNA reads as TGTGCCACCAGCAGAGACAGTGGCGGTTCCTACAATGAGCAGTTCTTC.

The chain combines TRBV5-1 with TRBJ2-7; D unresolved. V was clipped by 0 bases and J by 5 bases, with 12 bases between them. Germline V gene data show CDR1 as SGHRS and CDR2 as YFSETQ. The CDR3 is 14 residues long. The CDR3 protein is CASSLDSRRDEQYF. The CDR3 bases are TGCGCCAGCAGCTTGGATAGCAGGAGAGACGAGCAGTACTTC.

The sample holds a few counts of this clonotype. The rearrangement uses TRBV4-1 and TRBJ2-1; 8 bases agree with TRBD1. This CDR3 has 15 residues. In germline, CDR1 is MGHRA, CDR2 YSYEKL. After removal of 4 bases from V and 7 bases from J, the junction contained 9 bases not matched to a gene. The CDR3, as DNA: TGCGCCAGCAGCCGGTCAATCCAGGGGGCTAATGAGCAGTTCTTC. Translation gives CASSRSIQGANEQFF.

The table lists this clonotype with a few counts. V usage is TRBV9 and J usage is TRBJ1-2, with D possibly matching TRBD1 (5 bases). V was clipped by 1 base and J by 2 bases, with 15 bases between them. CDR1 SGDLS and CDR2 YYNGEE come from the germline V gene. CDR3 length: 16 residues. The CDR3 nucleotides read TGTGCCAGCAGCGTATGGGGGGGAGATGAGAACTATGGCTACACCTTC. This gives the protein CASSVWGGDENYGYTF.

This clonotype was seen more than once but under ten times. The chain links TRBV7-2 to TRBJ2-3; D remains ambiguous. CDR1 and CDR2 from the germline V gene are SGHTA and FQGNSA. V lost 7 bases, J lost 0 bases, and 14 bases lay in between. This CDR3 has 15 residues. This CDR3 reads CASTDSLASTDTQYF. The DNA of the CDR3 is TGTGCCAGCACCGATTCTCTGGCCAGCACAGATACGCAGTATTTT.

The chain has TRBV5-1 and TRBJ2-1; 11 nucleotides match TRBD2. With 0 bases clipped from V and 10 bases from J, the junction kept 3 bases outside the gene matches. CDR1 SGHRS and CDR2 YFSETQ come from the germline V gene. The CDR3 covers 14 residues. The CDR3: CASSLVTSGKEQFF. CDR3 sequence (DNA): TGCGCCAGCAGCTTGGTGACTAGCGGGAAGGAGCAGTTCTTC. Together with reference TRBV5-1 and TRBJ2-1, the CDR3 gives the full variable domain: KAGVTQTPRYLIKTRGQQVTLSCSPISGHRSVSWYQQTPGQGLQFLFEYFSETQRNKGNFPGRFSGRQFSNSRSEMNVSTLELGDSALYLCASSLVTSGKEQFFGPGTRLTVL.

This clonotype has only a few counts. The rearrangement uses TRBV7-6 and TRBJ1-3, with D uncertain. The germline V gene has CDR1 SGHVS and CDR2 FNYEAQ. The germline V and J ends were trimmed by 1 base and 0 bases, with 13 bases remaining between them. The CDR3 is made up of 17 amino acids. CDR3 in amino acids: CASSLVIGRFSGNTIYF. The CDR3 nucleotides are TGTGCCAGCAGCTTAGTTATAGGACGGTTCTCTGGAAACACCATATATTTT.

The chain combines TRBV11-3 with TRBJ1-6; no firm D call. Germline loops: CDR1 SGHNT, CDR2 YENEEA. The CDR3 is 15 amino acids. The ends were cut back, 5 bases at V and 6 bases at J, with 14 bases in the middle. CDR3 sequence (DNA): TGTGCCAGCAGCGTCCGGGCCACAAGTAATTCACCCCTCCACTTT. Its protein product is CASSVRATSNSPLHF.

This clonotype was picked up a small number of times. The chain joins TRBV28 to TRBJ2-7; TRBD1 matches 7 bases. With 3 bases clipped from V and 0 bases from J, the junction kept 11 bases outside the gene matches. Germline V CDR1 and CDR2: MDHEN, SYDVKM. This CDR3 contains 17 residues. CDR3 sequence: CASSLLSGTVSSYEQYF. CDR3 nucleotides: TGTGCCAGCAGTTTGTTGTCCGGGACAGTAAGCTCCTACGAGCAGTACTTC.

In its sample, this clonotype was seen a few times. The chain joins TRBV12-3 or TRBV12-4 to TRBJ2-5; TRBD2 aligns across 15 bases. The CDR3 consists of 17 residues. V lost 4 bases, J lost 4 bases, and 7 bases stayed unmatched. CDR3 residues: CASSWTSGRALGETQYF. The CDR3 bases are TGTGCCAGCAGTTGGACTAGCGGGAGGGCCTTGGGAGAGACCCAGTACTTC.

This clonotype came up many times. The chain recombines TRBV27 with TRBJ2-3; tentatively, D is TRBD1 or TRBD2 (6 bases each). The V and J ends lost 7 bases and 1 base respectively, with 15 bases between them. Germline CDR1 MNHEY, CDR2 SMNVEV (reference sequence). The CDR3 is 15 amino acids. The CDR3: CASTQMGGGTDTQYF. CDR3 nucleotide sequence: TGTGCCAGCACTCAGATGGGGGGCGGCACAGATACGCAGTATTTT.

The chain combines TRBV19 with TRBJ1-1; the match to TRBD1 covers 7 bases. This CDR3 region has 15 residues. Trimming took 8 bases from V and 5 from J; bases not matched to a gene: 14. Germline CDR1 is LNHDA and CDR2 is SQIVND (reference sequence). Here the CDR3 reads CASRPPRGAMTEAFF. In nucleotides, the CDR3 is TGTGCCAGTCGGCCCCCCAGGGGGGCGATGACTGAAGCTTTCTTT.

The rearrangement uses TRBV7-8 and TRBJ2-7; TRBD1 might be the D (6 bases). CDR1 is SGHVS, CDR2 FQNEAQ, per germline. V shed 3 bases and J shed 2 bases, with 11 bases lying between them. This CDR3 is 14 amino acids long. Here the CDR3 DNA reads TGTGCCAGCAGCTTTGGGGGCCAGACCTACGAGCAGTACTTC. Protein sequence: CASSFGGQTYEQYF. Based on the CDR3 plus reference TRBV7-8 and TRBJ2-7, the full variable domain is GAGVSQSPRYKVAKRGQDVALRCDPISGHVSLFWYQQALGQGPEFLTYFQNEAQLDKSGLPSDRFFAERPEGSVSTLKIQRTQQEDSAVYLCASSFGGQTYEQYFGPGTRLTVT.

This clonotype came up many times. V and J are TRBV24-1 and TRBJ1-5, with no clear D. The CDR3 has 12 amino acids. The V and J ends lost 2 bases and 3 bases respectively, with 1 base between them. The germline CDR1 and CDR2 sequences are KGHDR and SFDVKD. CDR3 sequence (DNA): TGTGCCACCAGTGATTCCAATCAGCCCCAGCATTTT. Its protein is CATSDSNQPQHF.

This clonotype has just a few counts. The chain combines TRBV7-3 with TRBJ2-1; D gene ambiguous. The germline V gene has CDR1 SGHTA and CDR2 FQGTGA. The CDR3 loop spans 17 amino acids. V shed 4 bases and J shed 6 bases, with 22 bases lying between them. DNA of the CDR3: TGTGCCAGCAGCTCCCCATCCGCGGTAGAGTTCGGCAATGAGCAGTTCTTC. It yields the protein CASSSPSAVEFGNEQFF.

In DNA form, the CDR3 reads TGTGCCACCAGTGACTTCAGTAATCGGGCTTTCTTT. This codes for CATSDFSNRAFF. The V call is TRBV24-1, the J call TRBJ1-1; D is undetermined. V shed 4 bases and J shed 11 bases, with 13 bases lying between them. The CDR3 is 12 residues long. Germline assignment: CDR1 KGHDR and CDR2 SFDVKD.

This clonotype was counted at least ten times. The V call is TRBV6-5, the J call TRBJ2-7; no firm D call. There are 13 residues in the CDR3. The germline CDR1 and CDR2 sequences are MNHEY and SVGAGI. V lost 2 bases and J 4 bases, leaving 9 bases between the germline ends. CDR3 residues: CASSYPPGYEQYF. CDR3 bases: TGTGCCAGCAGTTACCCACCCGGATACGAGCAGTACTTC.

The genes are TRBV12-3 or TRBV12-4 and TRBJ1-1, with D hard to call. The CDR3 covers 14 residues. The V gene lost 7 bases and the J gene lost 1 base, with 13 bases spanning the gap. This chain's CDR3 is CASNPGRGNTEAFF. The CDR3 region has the DNA TGTGCCAGCAATCCGGGCAGAGGGAACACTGAAGCTTTCTTT.

The chain is built from TRBV7-6 and TRBJ1-1, with D unclear. The CDR3 runs 12 residues. Trimming removed 4 bases from V and 8 bases from J, with 11 bases in between. Germline values: CDR1 SGHVS, CDR2 FNYEAQ. This CDR3 reads CASSSYGGEAFF. For the CDR3, the DNA is TGTGCCAGCAGCTCTTACGGAGGGGAAGCTTTCTTT. The full variable domain, with the rest looked up from reference TRBV7-6 and TRBJ1-1, is GAGVSQSPRYKVTKRGQDVALRCDPISGHVSLYWYRQALGQGPEFLTYFNYEAQQDKSGLPNDRFSAERPEGSISTLTIQRTEQRDSAMYRCASSSYGGEAFFGQGTRLTVV.

There are many counts of this clonotype. The genes are TRBV7-8 and TRBJ2-3; TRBD1 matches 8 bases. The CDR3 is 14 amino acids. Germline assignment: CDR1 SGHVS and CDR2 FQNEAQ. J gave up 2 bases and V 5 bases, and 3 bases lay outside the gene matches. Here the CDR3 reads CASSRDRNTDTQYF. In DNA, the CDR3 is TGTGCCAGCAGCCGGGACAGGAACACAGATACGCAGTATTTT.

The gene calls are TRBV9 and TRBJ2-3, with 14 nucleotides matching TRBD2. The CDR3 spans 17 residues. V shed 3 bases, J shed 2 bases, and the junction held 5 bases outside the gene matches. Germline-derived CDR1 and CDR2 are SGDLS and YYNGEE. The CDR3 protein is CASSAGLAGDYTDTQYF. The CDR3 DNA is TGTGCCAGCAGCGCGGGACTAGCGGGGGACTACACAGATACGCAGTATTTT.

The V and J genes are TRBV5-1 and TRBJ2-7; D perhaps matches TRBD2 (6 bases). V was clipped by 0 bases and J by 2 bases, with 12 bases between them. This CDR3 is built from 15 residues. CDR1 and CDR2 from the germline V gene are SGHRS and YFSETQ. CDR3 sequence: CASSLGLVGAYEQYF. CDR3 bases: TGCGCCAGCAGCTTGGGACTAGTTGGAGCCTACGAGCAGTACTTC.

This clonotype was picked up a small number of times. V usage is TRBV12-3 or TRBV12-4 and J usage is TRBJ1-2; weak D call: TRBD1 (5 bases). CDR3 length: 15 residues. V was pared by 6 bases and J by 4 bases, with 18 bases between. The CDR3 protein is CASSRDRTSFYGYTF. As DNA, the CDR3 is TGTGCCAGCAGCCGGGACCGAACATCCTTCTATGGCTACACCTTC.

This rearrangement joins TRBV7-2 to TRBJ2-7, with TRBD1 matching 9 bases. After removal of 5 bases from V and 3 bases from J, the junction contained 8 bases not matched to a gene. The CDR3 consists of 15 residues. Germline V gives CDR1 SGHTA, CDR2 FQGNSA. The CDR3 spells CASSQRTGANYEQYF. The CDR3 bases are TGTGCCAGCAGCCAAAGGACAGGGGCCAACTACGAGCAGTACTTC.

The V gene is TRBV28, the J gene TRBJ1-1; possibly TRBD1 for D (6 bases). The V gene's germline CDR1 is MDHEN and CDR2 SYDVKM. The CDR3 is 12 residues long. V was clipped by 8 bases and J by 4 bases, with 11 bases between them. In nucleotides, the CDR3 is TGTGCCAGCTGGGGGGGCGTCACTGAAGCTTTCTTT. Translated, it gives CASWGGVTEAFF.

In this sample, this clonotype turned up many times. The chain couples TRBV11-3 to TRBJ2-3, with 8 bases matching TRBD1. Trimming removed 4 bases from V and 5 bases from J; junction bases left unmatched: 5. CDR3 length: 14 amino acids. Germline V lookup: CDR1 SGHNT, CDR2 YENEEA. The CDR3 is CASSSRTGIDTQYF. CDR3 in DNA: TGTGCCAGCAGCTCCCGGACAGGGATAGATACGCAGTATTTT.

This clonotype was counted at least ten times. Here the CDR3 DNA reads TGCGCCAGCAGCCCGGTAACGTGGCGGGACTCCTACGAGCAGTACTTC. Its translation: CASSPVTWRDSYEQYF. This sequence joins TRBV5-1 and TRBJ2-7, with D tentatively TRBD2 (6 bases). The CDR3 runs 16 residues. V lost 4 bases and J lost 0, with 17 bases in between. Germline loops: CDR1 SGHRS, CDR2 YFSETQ.